This T cell receptor (beta chain) was captured in a study of shared clonotypes between healthy human individuals. Study context: CD4 naive cells filled three plates per donor, CD4 memory three, CD8 naive two and CD8 memory one.

Researchers divided each subset's genomic DNA evenly across several immunoSEQ plates. About 30,000 T cell genomes, or 200 to 250 ng DNA, went into the sorted-subset replicate PCRs. Libraries were prepared by immunoSEQ multiplex PCR; TCRdb keeps only in-frame clonotypes and omits some of them. The sample has about 1 million clones, about 76% seen once. Within Nashville, Tennessee resided all donors, each a Caucasian adult. The germline gives CDR1 SNHLY, CDR2 FYNNEI. CDR3 length equals 15 residues. Trimming took 3 bases from V and 4 from J; bases not matched to a gene: 4. The sequence derives from a man between 18 and 35 years old in good health. The chain employs TRBV2 and TRBJ2-2; 8 positions agree with TRBD2. Material: memory CD4+ T cells sorted from blood. The subset denotes: CD45RA-negative fraction. CDR3 in DNA: TGTGCCAGCAGTGACAGCGGGAGAGTCACCGGGGAGCTGTTTTTT. It is translated as CASSDSGRVTGELFF.